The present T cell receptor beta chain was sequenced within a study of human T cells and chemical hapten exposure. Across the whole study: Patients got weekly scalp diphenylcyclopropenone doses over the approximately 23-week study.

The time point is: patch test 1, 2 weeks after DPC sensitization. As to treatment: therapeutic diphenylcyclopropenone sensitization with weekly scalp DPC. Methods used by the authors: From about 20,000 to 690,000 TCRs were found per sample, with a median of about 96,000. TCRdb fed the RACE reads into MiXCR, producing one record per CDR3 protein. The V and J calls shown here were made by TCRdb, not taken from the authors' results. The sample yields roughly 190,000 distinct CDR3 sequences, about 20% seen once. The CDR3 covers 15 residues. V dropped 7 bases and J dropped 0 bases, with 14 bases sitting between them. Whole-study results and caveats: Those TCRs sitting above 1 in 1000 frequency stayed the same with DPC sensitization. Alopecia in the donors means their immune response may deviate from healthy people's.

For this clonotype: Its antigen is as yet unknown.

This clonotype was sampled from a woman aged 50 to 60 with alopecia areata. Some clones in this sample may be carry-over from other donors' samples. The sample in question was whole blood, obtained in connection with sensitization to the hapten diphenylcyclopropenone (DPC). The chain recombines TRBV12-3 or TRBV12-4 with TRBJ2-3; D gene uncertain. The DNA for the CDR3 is TGTGCCAGCACCAAAACGAGGTTTAGCACAGATACGCAGTATTTT. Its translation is CASTKTRFSTDTQYF.